One and the same sample provided the 30 T cell receptor beta chains below, sequenced in a study of CD8+ T cells in alopecia areata. Isolated RNA was reverse transcribed into cDNA used as the sequencing template. Assay: immunoSEQ multiplex PCR; the TCRdb copy retains only in-frame clones and omits some. The table includes some 42,000 clones, just under 95% detected once. Treatment in this sample: oral pan-JAK inhibitor, 5-10 mg twice daily. This specimen was CD8+ T cells sorted from blood, taken at week 24, from a patient treated with tofacitinib. The source of these receptors is a human donor with alopecia areata.

The chain couples TRBV27 to TRBJ2-1; 10 nucleotides align to TRBD2. V trimming: 3 bases; J trimming: 8 bases; junction bases outside the gene matches: 4. CDR3 size: 14 residues. Looked up from germline, CDR1 is MNHEY and CDR2 is SMNVEV (reference sequence). This CDR3 reads CASSFSGGRDEQFF. The DNA for the CDR3 is TGTGCCAGCAGTTTTAGCGGGGGGAGGGATGAGCAGTTCTTC.

This clone was seen once. The V and J genes are TRBV15 and TRBJ2-1; D tentatively reads TRBD1 or TRBD2 (5 bases each). Germline V gene data show CDR1 as LNHNV and CDR2 as YYDKDF (reference sequence). V was trimmed by 5 bases and J by 12 bases, leaving 14 bases between them. This CDR3 has 12 amino acids. The CDR3 sequence: CATSLRGVRQFF. Written as DNA, the CDR3 is TGTGCCACCAGCCTCCGAGGGGTCAGGCAGTTCTTC.

The chain links TRBV4-1 to TRBJ2-5, with D possibly matching TRBD1 (5 bases). The better agreement between TRBJ2-7 and the DNA end casts doubt on the J call. Germline CDR1 MGHRA, CDR2 YSYEKL. The CDR3 loop spans 15 amino acids. The CDR3 bases are TGCGCCAGCAGCCAAGAAGAACAGGTTGACTACGAGCAGTACTTC. Amino acids: CASSQEEQVDYEQYF.

The chain employs TRBV5-1 and TRBJ2-7, with 8 bases lining up with TRBD1. This CDR3 has 15 residues. V shed 4 bases, J shed 3 bases, and the junction held 9 bases outside the gene matches. Germline V CDR1 and CDR2: SGHRS, YFSETQ. CDR3 amino acids: CASSPGTGPFYEQYF. Written as DNA, the CDR3 is TGCGCCAGCAGCCCCGGGACAGGACCTTTCTACGAGCAGTACTTC. Full variable domain (outside the CDR3, taken from reference TRBV5-1 and TRBJ2-7): KAGVTQTPRYLIKTRGQQVTLSCSPISGHRSVSWYQQTPGQGLQFLFEYFSETQRNKGNFPGRFSGRQFSNSRSEMNVSTLELGDSALYLCASSPGTGPFYEQYFGPGTRLTVT.

The chain combines TRBV23-1 with TRBJ2-7, with a weak D call TRBD1 (6 bases). TRBV23-1 is treated as an ORF (open reading frame) with a function not yet certain. V was cut by 4 bases and J by 11 bases, with 36 bases left in between. This CDR3 has 19 amino acids. CDR3 DNA: TGCGCCAGCAGTCGGTTTTCCCTTCCTACCCCCGGACAGATCGGAGGAGAGTACTTC. This sequence encodes CASSRFSLPTPGQIGGEYF.

The rearrangement uses TRBV27 and TRBJ2-2, with D perhaps matching TRBD1 (5 bases). Trimming shortened V by 5 bases and J by 2 bases, and 15 bases separated the two germline ends. CDR3 length: 16 amino acids. Germline CDR1 MNHEY, CDR2 SMNVEV (reference sequence). CDR3 sequence (DNA): TGTGCCAGCAGTCCGTGGAAGGGGCTCAACACCGGGGAGCTGTTTTTT. Its protein product is CASSPWKGLNTGELFF.

V usage is TRBV7-9 and J usage is TRBJ1-1; D is uncertain. The length of the CDR3 is 12 residues. Looked up from germline, CDR1 is SEHNR and CDR2 is FQNEAQ (reference sequence). V was pared by 5 bases and J by 0 bases, with 4 bases between. The CDR3 is CASSTVNTEAFF. CDR3 sequence (DNA): TGTGCCAGCAGCACGGTGAACACTGAAGCTTTCTTT.

This chain uses TRBV6-5 with TRBJ2-5; D unresolved. Germline values: CDR1 MNHEY, CDR2 SVGAGI. Trimming left V 1 base short and J 2 bases short, with 5 bases between. The CDR3 spans 13 residues. In nucleotides, the CDR3 is TGTGCCAGCAGTTACTTGGGGCAAGAGACCCAGTACTTC. Residues: CASSYLGQETQYF.

This clone was observed a single time. The CDR3 here is CASSHPIYSYEQYF. In nucleotides, the CDR3 is TGTGCCAGCAGCCACCCAATCTACTCCTACGAGCAGTACTTC. The chain recombines TRBV7-9 with TRBJ2-7; D gene unclear. This CDR3 has 14 residues. CDR1 and CDR2 from the germline V gene are SEHNR and FQNEAQ (reference sequence). V lost 5 bases and J lost 0, with 11 bases in between.

The chain joins TRBV27 to TRBJ2-4, with D perhaps matching TRBD2 (5 bases). V shed 5 bases and J shed 5 bases, with 13 bases lying between them. The CDR3 is made up of 14 amino acids. Germline V gene lookup returns CDR1 MNHEY and CDR2 SMNVEV (reference sequence). This CDR3 reads CASSREGHQNIQYF. Written as DNA, the CDR3 is TGTGCCAGCAGTCGAGAGGGTCACCAAAACATTCAGTACTTC.

The rearrangement uses TRBV23-1 and TRBJ2-7; a possible D gene is TRBD1 (6 bases). TRBV23-1 belongs to the ORF category, with a function that is uncertain. The CDR3 spans 15 residues. V lost 0 bases and J 0 bases, leaving 9 bases between the germline ends. The CDR3 DNA is TGCGCCAGCAGTCAATCAAGGGGACACTCCTACGAGCAGTACTTC. As protein: CASSQSRGHSYEQYF.

This chain links TRBV19 with TRBJ2-5, with 9 bases that match TRBD1. The germline CDR1 and CDR2 sequences are LNHDA and SQIVND (reference sequence). The CDR3 is made up of 15 amino acids. J lost 3 bases, V lost 6 bases, and 8 bases had no gene match. CDR3: CASSLGTGTEETQYF. CDR3 coding DNA: TGTGCCAGTAGCCTAGGGACAGGGACTGAAGAGACCCAGTACTTC.

The chain couples TRBV27 to TRBJ1-2; TRBD1 matches at 9 bases. J was trimmed by 6 bases and V by 1 base; bases with no gene match: 9. This CDR3 spans 16 amino acids. CDR1 and CDR2 from the germline V gene are MNHEY and SMNVEV (reference sequence). The CDR3 is CASSLWGGQGQNGYTF. The CDR3, as DNA: TGTGCCAGCAGTTTATGGGGAGGACAGGGGCAAAATGGCTACACCTTC.

The rearrangement joins TRBV30 to TRBJ1-1, with unresolved D. The V gene lost 5 bases and the J gene lost 1 base, with 5 bases spanning the gap. Germline CDR1 reads GTSNPN; CDR2 reads SVGIG (reference sequence). The CDR3 sequence is 11 residues long. CDR3 loop: CAWFGNTEAFF. The CDR3 DNA reads as TGTGCCTGGTTCGGGAACACTGAAGCTTTCTTT.

This sequence joins TRBV9 and TRBJ1-6; no clear D. The V end lost 6 bases, the J end lost 9 bases, and 16 bases lay between the germline ends. The length of the CDR3 is 14 residues. CDR1 and CDR2 from the germline V gene are SGDLS and YYNGEE. CDR3 coding DNA: TGTGCCAGCACCGAGGGCCCGGTCGGTTCACCCCTCCACTTT. Residues: CASTEGPVGSPLHF.

The gene calls are TRBV7-6 and TRBJ2-6, with 7 positions matching TRBD2. The germline gives CDR1 SGHVS, CDR2 FNYEAQ. The CDR3 contains 17 residues. With V trimmed by 5 bases and J by 1 base, 8 bases remained unmatched. CDR3 amino acids: CASSPTWGGSGANVLTF. CDR3 DNA: TGTGCCAGCAGCCCGACCTGGGGGGGATCTGGGGCCAACGTCCTGACTTTC.

V is TRBV4-1 and J is TRBJ2-1; 7 nucleotides match TRBD2. CDR3 length: 16 residues. In germline, CDR1 is MGHRA, CDR2 YSYEKL. V dropped 1 base and J dropped 5; count of bases not matched to a gene: 8. The CDR3 spells CASSQGKAGFHNEQFF. The DNA for the CDR3 is TGCGCCAGCAGCCAAGGTAAAGCGGGGTTCCACAATGAGCAGTTCTTC.

The rearrangement links TRBV5-4 to TRBJ2-7, with TRBD1 identical over 10 bases. Germline V CDR1 and CDR2: SGHNT, YYREEE (reference sequence). V shed 3 bases, J shed 5 bases, and the junction held 8 bases outside the gene matches. This CDR3 has 15 amino acids. The CDR3 coding sequence is TGTGCCAGCAGCTCAGGTCCGGGACAGGGGAACGAGCAGTACTTC. Amino acid sequence: CASSSGPGQGNEQYF.

The chain couples TRBV29-1 to TRBJ2-1; maybe TRBD2 (6 bases). This CDR3 has 11 amino acids. CDR1 and CDR2 from the germline V gene are SQVTM and ANQGSEA. V lost 7 bases, J lost 9 bases, and 13 bases lay in between. CDR3 in amino acids: CSAGDSGEQFF. The DNA of the CDR3 is TGCAGCGCGGGGGATAGCGGTGAGCAGTTCTTC.

The genes are TRBV4-1 and TRBJ2-1; D is unresolved. This CDR3 spans 15 amino acids. The germline V gene has CDR1 MGHRA and CDR2 YSYEKL. V lost 3 bases and J lost 5, with 14 bases in between. CDR3 DNA sequence: TGCGCCAGCAGCCATCCAATGGACCGAAACAATGAGCAGTTCTTC. The encoded protein is CASSHPMDRNNEQFF.

This clone was seen once. This rearrangement joins TRBV7-2 to TRBJ2-3, with TRBD2 matching over 11 bases. V shed 2 bases and J 4 bases; nucleotides not matched to a gene: 2. The germline V gene encodes CDR1 SGHTA and CDR2 FQGNSA. The CDR3 is made up of 15 amino acids. DNA for the CDR3: TGTGCCAGCAGCTTACTAGCGGGGGGACCAGATACGCAGTATTTT. It translates to CASSLLAGGPDTQYF.

The CDR3 nucleotides read TGTGCCAGCAGCTTAGTCTACGCGGACATCAGCTCTGGGGCCAACGTCCTGACTTTC. This codes for CASSLVYADISSGANVLTF. The genes are TRBV7-2 and TRBJ2-6, with a weak D call TRBD1 (5 bases). Germline CDR1 and CDR2: SGHTA and FQGNSA. V was pared by 1 base and J by 0 bases, with 16 bases between. This CDR3 contains 19 residues.

The table lists this clone with a count of one. The chain recombines TRBV7-9 with TRBJ1-5, with D perhaps TRBD1 (6 bases). Germline V CDR1 and CDR2: SEHNR, FQNEAQ (reference sequence). The CDR3 has 15 residues. V lost 5 bases, J lost 6 bases, and 17 bases lay in between. CDR3 sequence: CASSQVGGSGQPQHF. CDR3 DNA sequence: TGTGCCAGCAGCCAGGTGGGGGGCTCGGGTCAGCCCCAGCATTTT. The entire variable domain, with the rest obtained from reference TRBV7-9 and TRBJ1-5, is as follows: DTGVSQNPRHKITKRGQNVTFRCDPISEHNRLYWYRQTLGQGPEFLTYFQNEAQLEKSRLLSDRFSAERPKGSFSTLEIQRTEQGDSAMYLCASSQVGGSGQPQHFGDGTRLSIL.

CDR3 DNA: TGCGCCAGCAGCCAAGGGTTCGGGCTGGAGCAGTTCTTC. Its translation is CASSQGFGLEQFF. The V gene is TRBV4-3, the J gene TRBJ2-1, with D hard to call. CDR1 and CDR2 from the germline V gene are LGHNA and YSLEER. V was pared by 1 base and J by 10 bases, with 11 bases between. The CDR3 has 13 amino acids.

The rearrangement links TRBV29-1 to TRBJ2-5; D is uncertain. The J call may be in error: the DNA end matches TRBJ2-7 better. Germline-derived CDR1 and CDR2 are SQVTM and ANQGSEA. CDR3 length equals 13 residues. The CDR3 is CSVEIEVPYEQYF. CDR3 in DNA: TGCAGCGTTGAAATCGAGGTCCCATACGAGCAGTACTTC.

The chain is built from TRBV6-5 and TRBJ2-7; D gene unclear. V gave up 0 bases and J gave up 2 bases, with 11 bases separating them. CDR3 length: 15 amino acids. CDR1 is MNHEY and CDR2 is SVGAGI in the germline V gene. CDR3: CASSYSGPGTYEQYF. The CDR3 DNA follows: TGTGCCAGCAGTTACTCCGGACCCGGAACCTACGAGCAGTACTTC.

J is TRBJ2-7 and V is TRBV5-1, with 11 bases fitting TRBD2. CDR3 length equals 15 residues. The trim removed 6 bases at V and 3 bases at J, leaving 8 bases unmatched. CDR1 and CDR2 from the germline V gene are SGHRS and YFSETQ. In nucleotides, the CDR3 is TGCGCCAGCAAGAAGGGGACTAGCGGAATCTACGAGCAGTACTTC. Translation: CASKKGTSGIYEQYF.

The count of this clone is one. The V and J genes are TRBV29-1 and TRBJ2-3, with 11 positions matching TRBD2. The CDR3 runs to 14 residues. From germline, CDR1 is SQVTM and CDR2 ANQGSEA. Trimming at V came to 6 bases and at J to 4 bases, leaving 6 bases not matched to a gene. The CDR3 DNA follows: TGCAGCGTAAGCACTAGCGGGGGCGCAGATACGCAGTATTTT. It is translated as CSVSTSGGADTQYF.

The chain couples TRBV27 to TRBJ2-7, with 8 bases identical to TRBD1. CDR1 MNHEY and CDR2 SMNVEV come from the germline V gene (reference sequence). The CDR3 runs 13 residues. Trimming took 8 bases from V and 4 from J; bases not matched to a gene: 7. CDR3 bases: TGTGCCAGCCGACAGGGGCTAGGATACGAGCAGTACTTC. It is translated as CASRQGLGYEQYF.

The chain combines TRBV28 with TRBJ2-7; D possibly corresponds to TRBD1 (5 bases). Germline V gives CDR1 MDHEN, CDR2 SYDVKM. The ends were cut back, 5 bases at V and 1 base at J, with 18 bases in the middle. CDR3 length: 16 residues. The CDR3 loop is CASSPPRRVLSYEQYF. The CDR3 DNA sequence: TGTGCCAGCAGTCCGCCCCGCAGGGTTTTGTCCTACGAGCAGTACTTC. Full variable domain (outside the CDR3, taken from reference TRBV28 and TRBJ2-7): DVKVTQSSRYLVKRTGEKVFLECVQDMDHENMFWYRQDPGLGLRLIYFSYDVKMKEKGDIPEGYSVSREKKERFSLILESASTNQTSMYLCASSPPRRVLSYEQYFGPGTRLTVT.